This TCR beta chain was captured by sequencing in a study of shared clonotypes between healthy human individuals. Clones were sequenced by immunoSEQ multiplex PCR, and TCRdb holds only the in-frame ones, with some missing. Of about 470,000 clones listed, around 79% are singletons. Trimming took off 3 bases at V and 3 bases at J, with 8 bases between the two ends. Looked up from germline, CDR1 is KGHSH and CDR2 is LQKENI. This CDR3 spans 14 amino acids. The sample comprised PBMCs. The chain joins TRBV18 to TRBJ1-4; possibly TRBD1 for D (5 bases). The TCR comes from a woman between 40 and 50 years old in good health. Some clones in this sample may be carry-over from other donors' samples. CDR3 region: CASSPAGPNEKLFF. The CDR3 DNA reads as TGTGCCAGCTCACCCGCAGGGCCTAATGAAAAACTGTTTTTT.